A selection of T cell receptor beta chains follows, all from one sample in a study of control samples from healthy donors and cancer patients. Sequenced by immunoSEQ multiplex PCR; TCRdb stores in-frame clones only, minus some. The sample includes 150,000 to 200,000 clones, over 80% of them seen just once. Sequencing was done on a sample of blood. The receptors originated from a man aged 18 to 29 in good health. CDR3s include the opening cysteine and the closing phenylalanine or tryptophan. Each record gives: J gene, V gene, clone size, CDR3 protein. Clone size is shown for a subset of rows, as once, few, many or a class of expanded clone.

j_gene: TRBJ2-1
v_gene: TRBV11-1
abundance: .
CDR3aa: CASSPPTGGYNEQFF

j_gene: TRBJ2-7
v_gene: TRBV2
abundance: .
CDR3aa: CASSDPRLAGALSYEQYF

j_gene: TRBJ2-1
v_gene: TRBV24-1
abundance: .
CDR3aa: CATSGERGYSYNEQFF

j_gene: TRBJ1-5
v_gene: TRBV18
abundance: .
CDR3aa: CASSPIGGNNQPQHF

j_gene: TRBJ1-1
v_gene: TRBV2
abundance: .
CDR3aa: CASRGNRGDPEAFF

j_gene: TRBJ1-5
v_gene: TRBV3-1/TRBV3-2
abundance: .
CDR3aa: CASSQDRYQPQHF

j_gene: TRBJ1-3
v_gene: TRBV11-2
abundance: .
CDR3aa: CASRDRESGNTIYF

j_gene: TRBJ2-3
v_gene: TRBV3-1/TRBV3-2
abundance: .
CDR3aa: CASSQDPPLRGTDTQYF

j_gene: TRBJ2-5
v_gene: TRBV12-3/TRBV12-4
abundance: .
CDR3aa: CASSQDRQGTQYF

j_gene: TRBJ2-7
v_gene: TRBV2
abundance: few
CDR3aa: CASRTGGRHEQYF

j_gene: TRBJ2-7
v_gene: TRBV7-3
abundance: .
CDR3aa: CASSLLGGSAYEQYF

j_gene: TRBJ2-7
v_gene: TRBV11-3
abundance: .
CDR3aa: CASSLDGYEQYF

j_gene: TRBJ2-6
v_gene: TRBV2
abundance: .
CDR3aa: CASGDRTGANVLTF

j_gene: TRBJ2-1
v_gene: TRBV7-9
abundance: .
CDR3aa: CASSLAQAGGVYNEQFF

j_gene: TRBJ2-5
v_gene: TRBV25-1
abundance: .
CDR3aa: CASSVWGQETQYF

j_gene: TRBJ2-7
v_gene: TRBV3-1/TRBV3-2
abundance: .
CDR3aa: CASEGGASYEQYF

j_gene: TRBJ2-5
v_gene: TRBV29-1
abundance: .
CDR3aa: CSVPRGTSGRSGETQYF

j_gene: TRBJ2-7
v_gene: TRBV4-1
abundance: .
CDR3aa: CASSQEARGHEQYF

j_gene: TRBJ1-1
v_gene: TRBV29-1
abundance: .
CDR3aa: CSVVKGQTIEAFF

j_gene: TRBJ1-1
v_gene: TRBV28
abundance: .
CDR3aa: CASSLRQGLAFF

j_gene: TRBJ2-7
v_gene: TRBV5-5
abundance: .
CDR3aa: CASSLGQAFYEQYF

j_gene: TRBJ2-3
v_gene: TRBV15
abundance: .
CDR3aa: CATSRDPADTQYF

j_gene: TRBJ2-1
v_gene: TRBV9
abundance: .
CDR3aa: CASSASGGAYNEQFF

j_gene: TRBJ1-1
v_gene: TRBV19
abundance: .
CDR3aa: CASSRGRGDTEAFF